This record looks at one T cell receptor beta chain sequence and its context. The data belong to a study of T cells after posttransplantation cyclophosphamide. Cyclophosphamide on days +3 and +4 followed busulfan-fludarabine conditioning and a marrow graft. Some clones are missing from TCRdb's copy, which holds only in-frame ones; the method was immunoSEQ multiplex PCR. The sample records approximately 39,000 clones, more than 70% being singletons. This TCR derives from a female patient aged 40 to 55 who received an allogeneic stem cell transplant from a related donor, was CMV-positive, and had no GVHD. Some T cells may be transferred from the graft donor. Sequences were derived from CD4+ T cells sorted from blood, sampled just over 1,900 days after a stem cell transplant with posttransplant cyclophosphamide.

As DNA, the CDR3 is TGTGCCAGCTCACCGCCGGGACAGGGTAATGAAAAACTGTTTTTT. Translated, it gives CASSPPGQGNEKLFF. The chain is built from TRBV18 and TRBJ1-4; TRBD1 agrees at 9 bases. Germline V gene sequence: CDR1 KGHSH, CDR2 LQKENI. V lost 3 bases and J lost 4; bases outside the gene matches: 3. This CDR3 has 15 residues.